This TCR beta chain was profiled in a study of blood T cell repertoires in COVID-19. Overall study context: Samples taken during acute and convalescent COVID-19 were collected in the United States, Italy and Spain.

V was trimmed by 3 bases and J by 3 bases, leaving 3 bases between them. This CDR3 has 11 residues. CDR1 SGHDT and CDR2 YYEEEE come from the germline V gene. Authors' analysis steps: Estimation of nucleated cell counts relied on the amplification of reference gene primers. The table came from immunoSEQ multiplex PCR; TCRdb's copy has only in-frame clones and leaves some out. V, J and clone size reflect that table, while D and trimming were determined from the DNA. The sample records 65,000 to 95,000 clones, 85% to 90% being singletons. This clonotype was sampled from a middle-aged man with active COVID-19. The sequencing input was peripheral blood. The V and J genes are TRBV5-6 and TRBJ1-2; D remains ambiguous. The CDR3 reads CASSSYYGYTF. Written as DNA, the CDR3 is TGTGCCAGCAGCTCATACTATGGCTACACCTTC.